These T cell receptor beta chains were read from a single sample in a study of control samples from healthy donors and cancer patients. TCRdb keeps only in-frame clones here, not all; method: immunoSEQ multiplex PCR. Among 90,000 to 130,000 clones listed, roughly four fifths were seen once. Material for sequencing was blood. Receptors were obtained from a man between 18 and 35 years old in good health. The CDR3 runs from the conserved cysteine through the conserved F or W. Fields, in order: J gene, D gene, clone size, V gene, CDR3 length, CDR3 DNA, CDR3 protein. D genes are given only for firm matches. Clone size is given for some rows only: seen once, a few or many times, or a class if the clone is expanded.

j_call: TRBJ1-3; d_call: .; clone_size: .; v_call: TRBV5-1; cdr3_length: 15; cdr3_nt: TGCGCCAGCAGCTTGGCGGCTTACTCTGGAAACACCATATATTTT; cdr3_aa: CASSLAAYSGNTIYF
j_call: TRBJ1-2; d_call: .; clone_size: medium-sized; v_call: TRBV3-1/TRBV3-2; cdr3_length: 13; cdr3_nt: TGTGCCAGCAGCCCTAAAGCTACCCATGGCTACACCTTC; cdr3_aa: CASSPKATHGYTF
j_call: TRBJ2-3; d_call: .; clone_size: .; v_call: TRBV3-1/TRBV3-2; cdr3_length: 14; cdr3_nt: TGTGCCAGCAGCCAATGGGCCGTCCCAGATACGCAGTATTTT; cdr3_aa: CASSQWAVPDTQYF
j_call: TRBJ2-2; d_call: TRBD1; clone_size: .; v_call: TRBV19; cdr3_length: 14; cdr3_nt: TGTGCCAGCGCCGAAGACAGGGGGACCGGGGAGCTGTTTTTT; cdr3_aa: CASAEDRGTGELFF
j_call: TRBJ2-2; d_call: .; clone_size: once; v_call: TRBV2; cdr3_length: 15; cdr3_nt: TGTGCCAGCAGTGGTAGACTTTGGAACACCGGGGAGCTGTTTTTT; cdr3_aa: CASSGRLWNTGELFF
j_call: TRBJ1-6; d_call: TRBD1; clone_size: many; v_call: TRBV28; cdr3_length: 16; cdr3_nt: TGTGCCAGCAGTTTCCTCGACAGGGGGAACAATTCACCCCTCCACTTT; cdr3_aa: CASSFLDRGNNSPLHF
j_call: TRBJ1-6; d_call: .; clone_size: once; v_call: TRBV5-1; cdr3_length: 16; cdr3_nt: TGCGCCAGCAGCTTAGCCACCAGGGGTGAGAATTCACCCCTCCACTTT; cdr3_aa: CASSLATRGENSPLHF
j_call: TRBJ2-6; d_call: TRBD1; clone_size: .; v_call: TRBV27; cdr3_length: 15; cdr3_nt: TGTGCCAGCAGTTTAGGGAGACAGGGCATCAACGTCCTGACTTTC; cdr3_aa: CASSLGRQGINVLTF
j_call: TRBJ2-2; d_call: .; clone_size: few; v_call: TRBV27; cdr3_length: 17; cdr3_nt: TGTGCCAGCAGTTACCGCCCCCTCAGGGCCTCAGCCGGGGAGCTGTTTTTT; cdr3_aa: CASSYRPLRASAGELFF
j_call: TRBJ1-5; d_call: .; clone_size: .; v_call: TRBV5-1; cdr3_length: 15; cdr3_nt: TGCGCCAGCAGCTTGAAAAGCGGGGGAAATCAGCCCCAGCATTTT; cdr3_aa: CASSLKSGGNQPQHF
j_call: TRBJ1-5; d_call: .; clone_size: few; v_call: TRBV30; cdr3_length: 13; cdr3_nt: TGTGCCTGGAGTTCGGGCAGGGATCAGCCCCAGCATTTT; cdr3_aa: CAWSSGRDQPQHF
j_call: TRBJ1-5; d_call: .; clone_size: .; v_call: TRBV4-1; cdr3_length: 16; cdr3_nt: TGCGCCAGCAGCCATTATGGGGGCGTGAATGATCAGCCCCAGCATTTT; cdr3_aa: CASSHYGGVNDQPQHF
j_call: TRBJ1-2; d_call: .; clone_size: .; v_call: TRBV10-3; cdr3_length: 17; cdr3_nt: TGTGCCATCAGTGAGTCGACACAGGGTAGGGAAAACTATGGCTACACCTTC; cdr3_aa: CAISESTQGRENYGYTF
j_call: TRBJ1-5; d_call: TRBD1; clone_size: .; v_call: TRBV10-1; cdr3_length: 20; cdr3_nt: TGCGCCAGCAGTGAGTCGCAAAACATAATAAGACAGGGGGCTCATCAGCCCCAGCATTTT; cdr3_aa: CASSESQNIIRQGAHQPQHF
j_call: TRBJ2-5; d_call: TRBD1; clone_size: .; v_call: TRBV25-1; cdr3_length: 14; cdr3_nt: TGTGCCAGCAGTGTGACAGGGGGCTGGGAGACCCAGTACTTC; cdr3_aa: CASSVTGGWETQYF
j_call: TRBJ1-1; d_call: .; clone_size: .; v_call: TRBV24-1; cdr3_length: 13; cdr3_nt: TGTGCCACCAGTAATGTTGGGTCGACTGAAGCTTTCTTT; cdr3_aa: CATSNVGSTEAFF
j_call: TRBJ1-6; d_call: TRBD1; clone_size: .; v_call: TRBV5-4; cdr3_length: 19; cdr3_nt: TGTGCCAGCCCAACGCCGAAGCCGGACAGGCGCGAAAAAACGGCACCCCTCCACTTT; cdr3_aa: CASPTPKPDRREKTAPLHF
j_call: TRBJ2-2; d_call: .; clone_size: .; v_call: TRBV20-1; cdr3_length: 13; cdr3_nt: TGCAGTGCTAGTGGGTTATCACCCGGGGAGCTGTTTTTT; cdr3_aa: CSASGLSPGELFF
j_call: TRBJ1-2; d_call: .; clone_size: .; v_call: TRBV10-3; cdr3_length: 16; cdr3_nt: TGTGCCATCAGTGAGTCGTTCGGGTATACTAACTATGGCTACACCTTC; cdr3_aa: CAISESFGYTNYGYTF
j_call: TRBJ1-6; d_call: .; clone_size: .; v_call: TRBV6-5; cdr3_length: 15; cdr3_nt: TGTGCCAGCAGCATGACGTTGATGGCTAATTCACCCCTCCACTTT; cdr3_aa: CASSMTLMANSPLHF
j_call: TRBJ2-5; d_call: TRBD2; clone_size: .; v_call: TRBV6-2/TRBV6-3; cdr3_length: 17; cdr3_nt: TGTGCCAGCAGTTACGCTTTATGGACTAGCGGGGGGGAGACCCAGTACTTC; cdr3_aa: CASSYALWTSGGETQYF
j_call: TRBJ1-6; d_call: TRBD1; clone_size: .; v_call: TRBV7-6; cdr3_length: 14; cdr3_nt: TGTGCCAGCAGCCCGACAGGGGATAATTCACCCCTCCACTTT; cdr3_aa: CASSPTGDNSPLHF
j_call: TRBJ1-5; d_call: TRBD1; clone_size: few; v_call: TRBV2; cdr3_length: 13; cdr3_nt: TGTGCCAGCAGAGGACAGGGGCCCCAGCCCCAGCATTTT; cdr3_aa: CASRGQGPQPQHF
j_call: TRBJ2-1; d_call: TRBD1; clone_size: .; v_call: TRBV2; cdr3_length: 15; cdr3_nt: TGTGCCAGCAGTGGTTACCTCGACAGGGGCAATGAGCAGTTCTTC; cdr3_aa: CASSGYLDRGNEQFF
j_call: TRBJ1-2; d_call: TRBD1; clone_size: .; v_call: TRBV15; cdr3_length: 15; cdr3_nt: TGTGCCACCAGCAGAGTTCGGACAGGGGAGTGGGGCTACACCTTC; cdr3_aa: CATSRVRTGEWGYTF
j_call: TRBJ1-2; d_call: .; clone_size: .; v_call: TRBV6-5; cdr3_length: 15; cdr3_nt: TGTGCCAGCAGTTACGGGTTAGGAACAATTGATGGCTACACCTTC; cdr3_aa: CASSYGLGTIDGYTF
j_call: TRBJ1-5; d_call: TRBD1; clone_size: .; v_call: TRBV5-1; cdr3_length: 14; cdr3_nt: TGCGCCAGCAGCTTAGGGGGCCCCAATCAGCCCCAGCATTTT; cdr3_aa: CASSLGGPNQPQHF
j_call: TRBJ2-7; d_call: .; clone_size: .; v_call: TRBV6-5; cdr3_length: 13; cdr3_nt: TGTGCCAGCAGTTACTCGAATACCTACGAGCAGTACTTC; cdr3_aa: CASSYSNTYEQYF
j_call: TRBJ1-2; d_call: .; clone_size: .; v_call: TRBV9; cdr3_length: 14; cdr3_nt: TGTGCCAGCAGCTCCTCGTCTGGGGCTGATGGCTACACCTTC; cdr3_aa: CASSSSSGADGYTF
j_call: TRBJ2-5; d_call: TRBD2; clone_size: .; v_call: TRBV9; cdr3_length: 16; cdr3_nt: TGTGCCAGCAGCCCACTTCTGCTAGCGGGGCAAGAGACCCAGTACTTC; cdr3_aa: CASSPLLLAGQETQYF
j_call: TRBJ2-1; d_call: TRBD2; clone_size: .; v_call: TRBV7-9; cdr3_length: 16; cdr3_nt: TGTGCCAGCAGCTTAGCGCACAGCGGGGGGGCCGGTGAGCAGTTCTTC; cdr3_aa: CASSLAHSGGAGEQFF
j_call: TRBJ2-5; d_call: .; clone_size: .; v_call: TRBV29-1; cdr3_length: 11; cdr3_nt: TGCAGCGTTGAATTGGGTTGGACCCAGTACTTC; cdr3_aa: CSVELGWTQYF
j_call: TRBJ2-1; d_call: .; clone_size: .; v_call: TRBV21-1; cdr3_length: 14; cdr3_nt: TGTGCCAGCGGGGACACGGGATTCTACAATGAGCAGTTCTTC; cdr3_aa: CASGDTGFYNEQFF
j_call: TRBJ2-1; d_call: .; clone_size: .; v_call: TRBV6-5; cdr3_length: 13; cdr3_nt: TGTGCCAGCAGCAAGTCACCCTACAATGAGCAGTTCTTC; cdr3_aa: CASSKSPYNEQFF
j_call: TRBJ1-1; d_call: .; clone_size: .; v_call: TRBV6-2/TRBV6-3; cdr3_length: 15; cdr3_nt: TGTGCCAGCAGTTACTCTCCAGGGACGGGGACTGAAGCTTTCTTT; cdr3_aa: CASSYSPGTGTEAFF